One sample yielded the 8 T cell receptor beta chains listed below, sequenced in a study of T cell responses to AZD1222 COVID-19 vaccine. The data were produced by immunoSEQ multiplex PCR, yet TCRdb's version contains in-frame clones alone and is incomplete. In the table there are 150,000 to 200,000 clones, around 94% of which are singletons. This specimen consisted of peripheral blood, obtained on day 0 of AZD1222 vaccination. These receptors all come from an adult in good health.

This chain joins TRBV18 and TRBJ1-1; D is unclear. Deletions cut 6 bases from V and 4 bases from J, with 12 bases between. Germline V gives CDR1 KGHSH, CDR2 LQKENI. The length of the CDR3 is 13 residues. CDR3 in amino acids: CASSLPGGTEAFF. CDR3 DNA sequence: TGTGCCAGCTCCCTCCCTGGAGGCACTGAAGCTTTCTTT.

The chain carries TRBV5-4 and TRBJ1-1; 7 positions match TRBD1. The trim removed 4 bases at V and 0 bases at J, leaving 3 bases unmatched. This CDR3 is built from 14 residues. Germline CDR1 reads SGHNT; CDR2 reads YYREEE (reference sequence). As DNA, the CDR3 is TGTGCCAGCAGCCCTGGACAGGTGAACACTGAAGCTTTCTTT. Translation gives CASSPGQVNTEAFF.

The V gene is TRBV5-5, the J gene TRBJ2-2; D gene ambiguous. The CDR3 totals 12 residues. The germline gives CDR1 SGHKS, CDR2 YYEKEE (reference sequence). V was shortened by 1 base and J by 6 bases, with 4 bases between the two germline ends. The CDR3 region is CASSLSSGELFF. CDR3 nucleotides: TGTGCCAGCAGCTTGTCCTCCGGGGAGCTGTTTTTT. Full variable domain (rest looked up from reference TRBV5-5 and TRBJ2-2): DAGVTQSPTHLIKTRGQQVTLRCSPISGHKSVSWYQQVLGQGPQFIFQYYEKEERGRGNFPDRFSARQFPNYSSELNVNALLLGDSALYLCASSLSSGELFFGEGSRLTVL.

The rearrangement uses TRBV5-6 and TRBJ2-7, with D unresolved. The V gene lost 1 base and the J gene lost 6 bases, with 5 bases spanning the gap. The CDR3 loop spans 11 amino acids. Germline CDR1 and CDR2: SGHDT and YYEEEE. The chain's CDR3 is CASSLNREQYV. The CDR3 DNA reads TGTGCCAGCAGCTTGAACCGCGAGCAGTACGTC.

The chain links TRBV19 to TRBJ1-2, with D unresolved. This CDR3 spans 13 amino acids. Trimming removed 8 bases from V and 4 bases from J, with 14 bases in between. CDR1 is LNHDA, CDR2 SQIVND, per germline (reference sequence). Here the CDR3 reads CASGSKDFYGYTF. CDR3 DNA sequence: TGTGCCAGTGGATCTAAGGATTTCTATGGCTACACCTTC.

About this clone: The sample holds other DNA sequences that translate to the same CDR3. V and J are TRBV18 and TRBJ2-2; D possibly matches TRBD1 or TRBD2 (7 bases each). Germline loops: CDR1 KGHSH, CDR2 LQKENI. The length of the CDR3 is 15 residues. V was trimmed by 3 bases and J by 3 bases, leaving 11 bases between them. The CDR3 nucleotides are TGTGCCAGCTCACCCCCAGGGGGGGACACCGGGGAGCTGTTTTTT. Protein sequence: CASSPPGGDTGELFF. The entire variable domain, with the rest obtained from reference TRBV18 and TRBJ2-2, is as follows: NAGVMQNPRHLVRRRGQEARLRCSPMKGHSHVYWYRQLPEEGLKFMVYLQKENIIDESGMPKERFSAEFPKEGPSILRIQQVVRGDSAAYFCASSPPGGDTGELFFGEGSRLTVL.

The V call is TRBV12-3 or TRBV12-4, the J call TRBJ2-1; no clear D gene. This CDR3 has 13 amino acids. V lost 6 bases to trimming and J lost 7 bases, with 13 bases between them. The chain's CDR3 is CASSPAGTNEQFF. For the CDR3, the DNA is TGTGCCAGCAGCCCCGCCGGAACGAATGAGCAGTTCTTC.

This clone was recorded once. The chain links TRBV4-1 to TRBJ2-1, with D perhaps TRBD1 (5 bases). V lost 6 bases and J lost 14, with 17 bases in between. This CDR3 is built from 12 residues. Germline lookup yields CDR1 MGHRA and CDR2 YSYEKL. The CDR3 coding sequence is TGCGCCAGCAGATCCTGGACCGGCAGGGAGTTCTTC. This translates into CASRSWTGREFF.